One and the same sample provided the 27 T cell receptor beta chains below, sequenced in a study of blood T cell repertoires in COVID-19. Profiled with immunoSEQ multiplex PCR; TCRdb holds only in-frame clones, not every one. The sample contains some 64,000 clones, approximately 78% of which appear only once. The specimen sequenced was peripheral blood. These receptors originate from a man between 60 and 75 years old with COVID-19, enrolled during active disease.

There are many counts of this clone. V usage is TRBV5-1 and J usage is TRBJ2-7; possibly TRBD1 for D (5 bases). CDR3 length equals 15 residues. CDR1 and CDR2 (germline): SGHRS, YFSETQ. Trimming left V 0 bases short and J 1 base short, with 11 bases between. CDR3 in DNA: TGCGCCAGCAGCTTGGAGCCAGGGCAGTCCTACGAGCAGTACTTC. Residues: CASSLEPGQSYEQYF.

The chain couples TRBV30 to TRBJ2-3; 11 nucleotides match TRBD2. Germline loops: CDR1 GTSNPN, CDR2 SVGIG (reference sequence). With 6 bases clipped from V and 2 bases from J, the junction kept 7 bases outside the gene matches. CDR3 length equals 15 residues. The CDR3 spells CACPASGGSTDTQYF. For the CDR3, the DNA is TGTGCCTGTCCGGCTAGCGGGGGGTCCACAGATACGCAGTATTTT.

The gene calls are TRBV6-2 or TRBV6-3 and TRBJ2-2; 12 bases align to TRBD2. The V gene's germline CDR1 is MNHEY and CDR2 SVGEGT. The V segment lost 5 bases and the J segment 4 bases; nucleotides outside the gene matches: 5. The CDR3 has 16 residues. The CDR3 here is CASSPTSGSVTGELFF. The CDR3 nucleotides are TGTGCCAGCAGTCCGACTAGCGGGAGTGTCACCGGGGAGCTGTTTTTT.

V gene TRBV5-6 combines with J gene TRBJ1-2; a possible D gene is TRBD1 (6 bases). Trimming cost V 3 bases and J 4 bases, with 16 bases left between them. Germline V gene lookup returns CDR1 SGHDT and CDR2 YYEEEE. This CDR3 has 15 residues. In DNA form, the CDR3 reads TGTGCCAGCAGCTCTGGGCGGGGGCGGCCCTATGGCTACACCTTC. Translating gives CASSSGRGRPYGYTF.

This sequence joins TRBV6-4 and TRBJ2-3; 7 bases fit TRBD1. In germline, CDR1 is MRHNA, CDR2 SNTAGT. This CDR3 has 15 amino acids. The J segment lost 1 base and the V segment lost 4 bases, leaving 5 bases of the junction unmatched. CDR3 nucleotide sequence: TGTGCCAGCAGTGTCACAGGGGACGGCACAGATACGCAGTATTTT. Protein product: CASSVTGDGTDTQYF.

This clone was observed a few times. This chain connects TRBV19 to TRBJ1-5; D possibly corresponds to TRBD1 (5 bases). Trimming cost V 0 bases and J 5 bases, with 8 bases left between them. The length of the CDR3 is 14 residues. Germline V gene lookup returns CDR1 LNHDA and CDR2 SQIVND (reference sequence). The CDR3 nucleotides are TGTGCCAGTAGTATAGAACGACAGTATCAGCCCCAGCATTTT. Amino acids: CASSIERQYQPQHF.

The V call is TRBV5-1, the J call TRBJ2-1; D is ambiguous. V lost 1 base and J 0 bases, leaving 8 bases between the germline ends. The germline V gene encodes CDR1 SGHRS and CDR2 YFSETQ. The CDR3 consists of 15 residues. The CDR3 region is CASSLLQSSYNEQFF. CDR3 nucleotides: TGCGCCAGCAGCTTGTTACAGAGCTCCTACAATGAGCAGTTCTTC.

This chain joins TRBV30 and TRBJ1-2; D is unresolved. V gave up 0 bases and J gave up 7 bases, with 9 bases separating them. Germline V gives CDR1 GTSNPN, CDR2 SVGIG (reference sequence). The CDR3 extends over 12 amino acids. This CDR3 is CAWSVSPPGYTF. The CDR3 DNA sequence: TGTGCCTGGAGTGTCTCCCCCCCTGGCTACACCTTC.

The genes are TRBV19 and TRBJ1-5, with a tentative D call TRBD1 (6 bases). Germline CDR1 and CDR2: LNHDA and SQIVND (reference sequence). The CDR3 is 17 residues long. V was cut by 5 bases and J by 2 bases, with 19 bases left in between. In DNA, the CDR3 is TGTGCCAGTAGTTCCCGGACAGAATGGAGGCGCAATCAGCCCCAGCATTTT. It specifies CASSSRTEWRRNQPQHF.

The chain joins TRBV19 to TRBJ1-6, with a possible D match to TRBD1 (5 bases). CDR3 length equals 17 residues. In germline, CDR1 is LNHDA, CDR2 SQIVND (reference sequence). The germline V and J ends were trimmed by 5 bases and 0 bases, with 14 bases remaining between them. The CDR3 sequence: CASSPRVISSYNSPLHF. CDR3 bases: TGTGCCAGTAGTCCCAGGGTGATTAGCTCCTATAATTCACCCCTCCACTTT.

The chain combines TRBV5-1 with TRBJ2-1; D is possibly TRBD1 (6 bases). CDR3 length: 13 residues. CDR1 and CDR2 from the germline V gene are SGHRS and YFSETQ. Trimming cost V 2 bases and J 5 bases, with 8 bases left between them. CDR3 nucleotides: TGCGCCAGCAGCTTTGGACAGAACAATGAGCAGTTCTTC. This codes for CASSFGQNNEQFF.

This clone occurred once. The rearrangement links TRBV6-5 to TRBJ1-1; perhaps TRBD1 as D (6 bases). Germline CDR1 MNHEY, CDR2 SVGAGI. The CDR3 runs to 13 residues. V shed 6 bases and J shed 2 bases, with 10 bases lying between them. DNA for the CDR3: TGTGCCAGCAGGGACAGCTTAAACACTGAAGCTTTCTTT. The encoded protein is CASRDSLNTEAFF.

This clone was found a few times. The CDR3 sequence: CASSILAGSDYGYTF. The CDR3 region has the DNA TGTGCCAGTAGTATTTTGGCAGGGTCAGACTATGGCTACACCTTC. This chain connects TRBV19 to TRBJ1-2; perhaps TRBD1 as D (5 bases). The CDR3 consists of 15 residues. With 3 bases removed from V and 3 bases from J, the gap between germline ends came to 14 bases. Germline assignment: CDR1 LNHDA and CDR2 SQIVND (reference sequence).

The chain couples TRBV27 to TRBJ2-3, with 7 bases matching TRBD2. From germline, CDR1 is MNHEY and CDR2 SMNVEV (reference sequence). V lost 2 bases, J lost 2 bases, and 13 bases stayed unmatched. CDR3 length: 18 amino acids. CDR3 DNA sequence: TGTGCCAGCAGTTTACGCCGTCTGGAGCGGGGTTCCACAGATACGCAGTATTTT. Translation gives CASSLRRLERGSTDTQYF.

The chain carries TRBV11-2 and TRBJ1-6; TRBD1 is a possible D gene (6 bases). There are 15 residues in the CDR3. Germline values: CDR1 SGHAT, CDR2 FQNNGV. With 5 bases removed from V and 7 bases from J, the gap between germline ends came to 15 bases. In DNA form, the CDR3 reads TGTGCCAGCAGCCAGGTGGGTAGGGGGAATTCACCCCTCCACTTT. Translated, it gives CASSQVGRGNSPLHF.

The rearrangement uses TRBV30 and TRBJ1-2; TRBD1 matches at 10 bases. This CDR3 is 13 amino acids long. The V segment lost 5 bases and the J segment 5 bases; nucleotides outside the gene matches: 5. Germline loops: CDR1 GTSNPN, CDR2 SVGIG (reference sequence). The CDR3 coding sequence is TGTGCCTGGGCTGGGACAGGGGTATATGGCTACACCTTC. Its translation is CAWAGTGVYGYTF.

The rearrangement joins TRBV12-3 or TRBV12-4 to TRBJ1-5; 7 bases map to TRBD1. Germline trimming cut 1 base from V and 12 bases from J; bases unmatched to any gene: 6. The CDR3 consists of 13 residues. The CDR3 is CASSLGQGTNQHF. The CDR3 nucleotides are TGTGCCAGCAGTTTAGGACAGGGCACTAACCAGCATTTT.

The chain couples TRBV28 to TRBJ2-2; TRBD1 matches 7 bases. The CDR3 runs 14 residues. Germline values: CDR1 MDHEN, CDR2 SYDVKM. The V and J ends lost 6 bases and 7 bases, in that order; junction bases with no gene match: 8. CDR3 coding DNA: TGTGCCAGCAGACCGACAGGGCTAAGCGGGGAGCTGTTTTTT. Its protein product is CASRPTGLSGELFF.

This clone was recorded a few times. The V gene is TRBV11-3, the J gene TRBJ2-1; TRBD2 aligns across 14 bases. CDR1 SGHNT and CDR2 YENEEA come from the germline V gene. Trimming removed 5 bases from V and 6 bases from J; junction bases left unmatched: 9. The CDR3 consists of 17 residues. The CDR3 DNA follows: TGTGCCAGCAGCCCGGACGGACTAGCGGGAGGAGGCAATGAGCAGTTCTTC. Amino acids: CASSPDGLAGGGNEQFF.

This sequence joins TRBV30 and TRBJ2-5; D is possibly TRBD1 or TRBD2 (5 bases each). CDR1 and CDR2 from the germline V gene are GTSNPN and SVGIG (reference sequence). V was cut by 5 bases and J by 7 bases, with 11 bases left in between. CDR3 size: 11 residues. This CDR3 is CAWGTSGTQYF. The CDR3 region has the DNA TGTGCCTGGGGGACCAGCGGGACCCAGTACTTC.

The chain carries TRBV5-5 and TRBJ1-5; TRBD1 agrees at 9 bases. The CDR3 spans 16 residues. J was trimmed by 4 bases and V by 0 bases; bases with no gene match: 5. Germline-derived CDR1 and CDR2 are SGHKS and YYEKEE (reference sequence). The CDR3 DNA reads TGTGCCAGCAGCTTGGTCCCCGGGACAGGGAATCAGCCCCAGCATTTT. This sequence encodes CASSLVPGTGNQPQHF.

This clone was picked up one time. The rearrangement links TRBV2 to TRBJ1-4, with D possibly TRBD1 on 5 matching bases. The CDR3 runs 14 residues. Trimming cost V 7 bases and J 7 bases, with 16 bases left between them. Germline V gene sequence: CDR1 SNHLY, CDR2 FYNNEI. The CDR3 nucleotides are TGTGCCAGCAAGGGGATCGACAGTACTGAAAAACTGTTTTTT. Protein sequence: CASKGIDSTEKLFF.

The V call is TRBV5-4, the J call TRBJ2-1; the match to TRBD1 covers 7 bases. The CDR3 consists of 14 residues. CDR1 is SGHNT and CDR2 is YYREEE in the germline V gene (reference sequence). Trimming at V came to 3 bases and at J to 8 bases, leaving 8 bases not matched to a gene. The CDR3 loop reads CASSYGQVGDEQFF. The CDR3 DNA is TGTGCCAGCAGCTACGGACAGGTTGGGGATGAGCAGTTCTTC.

The J gene is TRBJ2-1, the V gene TRBV7-9, with a possible D match to TRBD2 (5 bases). Germline V CDR1 and CDR2: SEHNR, FQNEAQ (reference sequence). The V and J ends lost 4 bases and 5 bases respectively, with 15 bases between them. The CDR3 spans 15 residues. The DNA for the CDR3 is TGTGCCAGCAGCTCTCTAGCACGAAGTGACAATGAGCAGTTCTTC. Translated, it gives CASSSLARSDNEQFF.

The gene calls are TRBV7-9 and TRBJ1-1; D not resolved. CDR1 is SEHNR and CDR2 is FQNEAQ in the germline V gene (reference sequence). V shed 5 bases and J shed 4 bases, with 14 bases lying between them. The CDR3 extends over 14 amino acids. In DNA, the CDR3 is TGTGCCAGCAGCGAGGAGGGAATAGGCACTGAAGCTTTCTTT. Protein sequence: CASSEEGIGTEAFF.

The chain joins TRBV10-3 to TRBJ2-1, with TRBD2 identical over 9 bases. Germline values: CDR1 ENHRY, CDR2 SYGVKD. The CDR3 sequence is 10 residues long. Unmatched junction bases numbered 1, after V lost 10 bases and J lost 9 bases. The CDR3 here is CASSGGEQFF. The CDR3, as DNA: TGTGCCAGTAGCGGGGGTGAGCAGTTCTTC.

The V gene is TRBV3-1 (or the pseudogene TRBV3-2), the J gene TRBJ1-2; D is perhaps TRBD1 (5 bases). Deletions cut 1 base from V and 8 bases from J, with 14 bases between. The CDR3 totals 14 residues. Germline lookup yields CDR1 LGHDT and CDR2 YNNKEL (reference sequence). The CDR3 sequence: CASSQVPRAGGYTF. CDR3 nucleotide sequence: TGTGCCAGCAGCCAAGTTCCCAGGGCAGGGGGCTACACCTTC.